The next 20 T cell receptor beta chains were all read from a single sample in a study of identical twins. TCRdb fed the 5' RACE reads into MiXCR, producing one record per CDR3 protein. The sample holds about 920,000 distinct CDR3 sequences; roughly 12% are singletons and the top ten take around 1.6%. This same sample was also taken into another study, of yellow fever vaccine responses in identical twins.

The sequencing sample was made of PBMCs. The origin of the receptors is a woman aged 18 to 35 in good health.

The gene calls are TRBV10-1 and TRBJ2-7; D is undetermined. The CDR3 has 15 amino acids. V was clipped by 0 bases and J by 7 bases, with 16 bases between them. CDR1 is WNHNN, CDR2 SYGVQD, per germline (reference sequence). The CDR3 here is CASSESNRPFGEQYF. CDR3 DNA sequence: TGCGCCAGCAGTGAGTCGAACCGACCCTTTGGGGAGCAGTACTTC.

V is TRBV7-9 and J is TRBJ2-2; D ambiguous. Trimming cost V 4 bases and J 0 bases, with 12 bases left between them. Germline V gene data show CDR1 as SEHNR and CDR2 as FQNEAQ (reference sequence). There are 16 residues in the CDR3. Here the CDR3 reads CASSSWAGANTGELFF. CDR3 coding DNA: TGTGCCAGCAGCTCGTGGGCTGGTGCGAACACCGGGGAGCTGTTTTTT.

The genes are TRBV2 and TRBJ2-1; 14 bases align to TRBD2. Germline CDR1 is SNHLY and CDR2 is FYNNEI. This CDR3 comprises 17 residues. The trim removed 5 bases at V and 4 bases at J, leaving 7 bases unmatched. The CDR3 region has the DNA TGTGCCAGCAGTTCCGGGACTAGCGGGGGTTGGTACAATGAGCAGTTCTTC. As protein: CASSSGTSGGWYNEQFF. Full variable domain (remainder filled in from reference TRBV2 and TRBJ2-1): EPEVTQTPSHQVTQMGQEVILRCVPISNHLYFYWYRQILGQKVEFLVSFYNNEISEKSEIFDDQFSVERPDGSNFTLKIRSTKLEDSAMYFCASSSGTSGGWYNEQFFGPGTRLTVL.

There are many counts of this clonotype. This CDR3 is CSARRLAGDFFTGELFF. CDR3 in DNA: TGCAGTGCTAGAAGACTAGCGGGGGATTTTTTTACCGGGGAGCTGTTTTTT. The V gene is TRBV20-1, the J gene TRBJ2-2; 12 bases fit TRBD2. CDR3 length: 17 residues. CDR1 is DFQATT and CDR2 is SNEGSKA in the germline V gene (reference sequence). V lost 2 bases and J lost 5; bases outside the gene matches: 9.

The genes are TRBV13 and TRBJ2-7; D is perhaps TRBD2 (5 bases). The V gene lost 1 base and the J gene lost 0 bases, with 7 bases spanning the gap. Germline V CDR1 and CDR2: PRHDT, FYEKMQ (reference sequence). The CDR3 is 14 residues long. The CDR3 loop is CASSLATSSYEQYF. Here the CDR3 DNA reads TGTGCCAGCAGCTTAGCTACTAGCTCCTACGAGCAGTACTTC.

For this clonotype: The junction does not match germline at one end; this may be a read error. The rearrangement links TRBV29-1 to TRBJ1-3; TRBD1 is a possible D gene (6 bases). This CDR3 spans 13 amino acids. CDR1 is SQVTM and CDR2 is ANQGSEA in the germline V gene. CDR3 in DNA: TGCAGCGTGGACAGAGAAGCTGGAAGCACCATATATTTT. Amino acid sequence: CSVDREAGSTIYF.

This clonotype was seen only a few times. V is TRBV28 and J is TRBJ1-5; the D gene is possibly TRBD1 (5 bases). This CDR3 has 15 residues. Germline CDR1 reads MDHEN; CDR2 reads SYDVKM. Trimming removed 1 base at V and 7 bases at J, with 14 bases between. The CDR3 region is CASSLSLQGGQPQHF. Here the CDR3 DNA reads TGTGCCAGCAGTTTATCTCTCCAGGGTGGACAGCCCCAGCATTTT.

This clonotype has at least ten counts. The chain recombines TRBV12-3 or TRBV12-4 with TRBJ2-1; 8 positions agree with TRBD1. The CDR3 is made up of 16 amino acids. Trimming cost V 5 bases and J 0 bases; bases outside gene matches: 6. This CDR3 reads CASSPGTGHSYNEQFF. CDR3 bases: TGTGCCAGCAGTCCCGGGACAGGTCACTCCTACAATGAGCAGTTCTTC.

This chain uses TRBV12-3 or TRBV12-4 with TRBJ2-7; no firm D call. Trimming stripped 5 bases from V and 1 base from J, with 15 bases between. CDR3 length equals 15 residues. The CDR3 loop is CASSPSLVRSYEQYF. In DNA form, the CDR3 reads TGTGCCAGCAGTCCCTCACTCGTGCGGTCCTACGAGCAGTACTTC.

V and J are TRBV28 and TRBJ2-4, with D hard to call. The CDR3 consists of 11 residues. Germline V lookup: CDR1 MDHEN, CDR2 SYDVKM. The V end was cut by 3 bases, the J end by 14 bases, with 11 bases between. CDR3 bases: TGTGCCAGCAGTTTGGGTACGGTAAAGTACTTC. Residues: CASSLGTVKYF.

J is TRBJ2-7 and V is TRBV18, with 11 bases matching TRBD1. The CDR3 has 14 residues. V was pared by 5 bases and J by 3 bases, with 3 bases of the junction left unmatched. The V gene's germline CDR1 is KGHSH and CDR2 LQKENI. As DNA, the CDR3 is TGTGCCAGCTCAAGGGACAGGGGGTTCTACGAGCAGTACTTC. This translates into CASSRDRGFYEQYF.

This clonotype was seen only a few times. V usage is TRBV20-1 and J usage is TRBJ2-1; 8 bases are shared with TRBD2. This CDR3 has 14 amino acids. V shed 2 bases and J 10 bases; nucleotides not matched to a gene: 10. Germline V gene sequence: CDR1 DFQATT, CDR2 SNEGSKA (reference sequence). CDR3 region: CSARYGGGLKEQFF. In nucleotides, the CDR3 is TGCAGTGCTAGATACGGGGGGGGGCTTAAAGAGCAGTTCTTC.

This clonotype has just a few counts. The chain joins TRBV5-1 to TRBJ2-7; tentatively, D is TRBD1 or TRBD2 (5 bases each). Per germline, CDR1 SGHRS and CDR2 YFSETQ. V was pared by 3 bases and J by 1 base, with 14 bases between. This CDR3 is built from 15 residues. The CDR3 DNA reads as TGCGCCAGCAGCTACTCCGGGACCCCATCCTACGAGCAGTACTTC. The encoded protein is CASSYSGTPSYEQYF.

This clonotype was seen at least ten times. The V and J genes are TRBV5-1 and TRBJ1-2, with 9 bases fitting TRBD1. Looked up from germline, CDR1 is SGHRS and CDR2 is YFSETQ. V lost 6 bases to trimming and J lost 5 bases; unmatched junction nucleotides: 11. CDR3 length equals 15 residues. The DNA for the CDR3 is TGCGCCAGCACCAGGAACAGGGGGCTACGGTATGGCTACACCTTC. Translated: CASTRNRGLRYGYTF.

The rearrangement uses TRBV5-6 and TRBJ2-1; D ambiguous. The CDR3 consists of 13 residues. Trimming shortened V by 1 base and J by 6 bases, and 8 bases separated the two germline ends. CDR1 and CDR2 (germline): SGHDT, YYEEEE. In DNA form, the CDR3 reads TGTGCCAGCAGCTTGATCGAGGTCAATGAGCAGTTCTTC. Translation gives CASSLIEVNEQFF.

This chain joins TRBV6-2 or TRBV6-3 and TRBJ2-5, with D uncertain. Trimming left V 0 bases short and J 5 bases short, with 10 bases between. The germline V gene has CDR1 MNHEY and CDR2 SVGEGT. There are 14 residues in the CDR3. The CDR3 coding sequence is TGTGCCAGCAGTTACTCGTTTAGCCAGGAGACCCAGTACTTC. Its protein product is CASSYSFSQETQYF.

Only a few counts were recorded for this clonotype. The genes are TRBV29-1 and TRBJ1-1, with a weak D call TRBD1 (5 bases). CDR3 length: 13 residues. V shed 3 bases and J shed 1 base, with 9 bases lying between them. The germline gives CDR1 SQVTM, CDR2 ANQGSEA. CDR3 coding DNA: TGCAGCGTTGACGGGGGGAGGAACACTGAAGCTTTCTTT. This encodes CSVDGGRNTEAFF.

This chain uses TRBV4-1 with TRBJ2-5; TRBD2 matches at 14 bases. The germline CDR1 and CDR2 sequences are MGHRA and YSYEKL. CDR3 size: 16 residues. V gave up 1 base and J gave up 7 bases; unmatched junction bases: 5. The CDR3 loop is CASSQGGLAGGGTQYF. The CDR3 nucleotides read TGCGCCAGCAGCCAAGGCGGACTAGCGGGGGGCGGGACCCAGTACTTC.

The chain is built from TRBV28 and TRBJ2-5; tentatively, D is TRBD2 (10 bases). The V end was cut by 6 bases, the J end by 2 bases, with 34 bases between. Germline loops: CDR1 MDHEN, CDR2 SYDVKM. The CDR3 contains 21 residues. The CDR3 DNA reads as TGTGCCAGCAGGCCCGGGGGGGACAGGGTTAGCGGGAGGCCCTCTCAAGAGACCCAGTACTTC. It yields the protein CASRPGGDRVSGRPSQETQYF.

This clonotype was seen more than once but under ten times. The CDR3 reads CASSRIGIRPGYTF. CDR3 DNA: TGTGCCAGCAGTCGGATCGGGATAAGGCCTGGCTACACCTTC. The chain has TRBV6-1 and TRBJ1-2; unclear D gene. This CDR3 region has 14 residues. V lost 5 bases and J 7 bases, leaving 17 bases between the germline ends. The germline gives CDR1 MNHNS, CDR2 SASEGT.